This TCR beta chain was identified during a study of vaccination and CD4 T cells after COVID-19. For the study at large: Post-COVID samples were collected a median about 97 days following diagnosis, spanning 35 to 161.

Treatment meaning: approximately 9-day PBMC culture with coronavirus spike peptide pools or control peptides (ViraFEST assay). ViraFEST grew antigen-specific T cells using peptide pools, then sequenced TCRs. This clonotype occurred a few times. Its antigen is unknown. The germline V gene has CDR1 SGHTS and CDR2 YDEGEE. Trimming shortened V by 0 bases and J by 3 bases, and 12 bases separated the two germline ends. The CDR3 has 15 amino acids. CD4+ T cells that had been cultured provided DNA sequenced with the Oncomine TCR Beta short-read assay. TCRdb fed the PCR reads into MiXCR, producing one record per CDR3 protein. The top ten clones hold under 15% of a sample with approximately 16,000 distinct CDR3 sequences, approximately 40% of them seen once.

The chain carries TRBV5-8 and TRBJ1-1; TRBD1 might be the D (5 bases). This clonotype was obtained from a human donor who had recovered from COVID-19. The sequencing input was CD4+ T cells from blood, cultured in vitro. This CDR3 is CASSLGGAPYTEAFF. The CDR3, as DNA: TGTGCCAGCAGCTTGGGTGGGGCCCCTTACACTGAAGCTTTCTTT.